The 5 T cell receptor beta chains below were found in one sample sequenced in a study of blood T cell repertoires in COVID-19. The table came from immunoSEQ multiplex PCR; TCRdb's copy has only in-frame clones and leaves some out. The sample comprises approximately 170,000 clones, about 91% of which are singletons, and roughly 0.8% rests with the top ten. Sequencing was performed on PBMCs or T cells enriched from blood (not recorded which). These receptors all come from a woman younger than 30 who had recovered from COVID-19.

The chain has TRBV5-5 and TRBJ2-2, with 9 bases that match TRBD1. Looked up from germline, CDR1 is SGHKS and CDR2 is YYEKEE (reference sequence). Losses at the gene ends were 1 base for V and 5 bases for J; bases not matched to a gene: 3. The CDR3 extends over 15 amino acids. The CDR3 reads CASSLTGGRTGELFF. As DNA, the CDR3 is TGTGCCAGCAGCTTGACAGGGGGCAGGACCGGGGAGCTGTTTTTT.

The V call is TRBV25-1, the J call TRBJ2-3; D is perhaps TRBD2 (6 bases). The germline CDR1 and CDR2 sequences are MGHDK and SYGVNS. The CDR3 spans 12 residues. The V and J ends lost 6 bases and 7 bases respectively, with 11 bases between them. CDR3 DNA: TGTGCCAGCAGCGGGAGTTGGAATACGCAGTATTTT. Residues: CASSGSWNTQYF.

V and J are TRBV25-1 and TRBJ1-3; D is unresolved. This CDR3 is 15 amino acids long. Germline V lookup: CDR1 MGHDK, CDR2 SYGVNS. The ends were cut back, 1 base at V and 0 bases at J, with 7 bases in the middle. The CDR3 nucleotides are TGTGCCAGCAGTGAATGGGGAGCCTCTGGAAACACCATATATTTT. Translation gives CASSEWGASGNTIYF.

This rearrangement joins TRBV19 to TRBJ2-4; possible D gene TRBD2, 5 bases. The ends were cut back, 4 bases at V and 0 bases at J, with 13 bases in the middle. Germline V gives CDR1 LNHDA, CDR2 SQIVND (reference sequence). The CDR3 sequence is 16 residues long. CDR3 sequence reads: CASSSRTDLAKNIQYF. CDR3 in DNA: TGTGCCAGTAGTAGCCGGACGGACTTAGCCAAAAACATTCAGTACTTC.

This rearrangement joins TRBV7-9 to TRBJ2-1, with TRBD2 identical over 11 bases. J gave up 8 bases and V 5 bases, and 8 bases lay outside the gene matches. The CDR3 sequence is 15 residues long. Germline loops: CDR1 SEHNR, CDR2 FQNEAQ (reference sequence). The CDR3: CASSITSGSFYEQFF. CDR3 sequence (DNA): TGTGCCAGCAGCATAACTAGCGGGAGTTTCTATGAGCAGTTCTTC.